These T cell receptor beta chains were read from a single sample in a study of PD-1 blockade in classical Hodgkin lymphoma. The protocol was immunoSEQ multiplex PCR, while the TCRdb copy is restricted to in-frame clones and leaves out a portion. The sample consists of tens of thousands of clones, roughly nine tenths of them appearing once. The sequenced sample was peripheral blood mononuclear cells (PBMCs), obtained before the fourth cycle of nivolumab. These receptors all come from a human donor with classical Hodgkin lymphoma. Both conserved end residues are part of each CDR3. Fields, in order: CDR3 protein, CDR3 DNA, J gene, D gene, V gene, clone size. D genes are given only for firm matches. Only part of the rows carry a size: once, few, many, or a class if the clone is expanded.

CDR3: CSASSTDTQYF
DNA: TGCAGTGCTAGCAGCACAGATACGCAGTATTTT
J: TRBJ2-3
D: NA
V: TRBV20-1
size: NA

CDR3: CASSLGGAPYEQYF
DNA: TGTGCCAGCAGCTTGGGGGGCGCGCCCTACGAGCAGTACTTC
J: TRBJ2-7
D: NA
V: TRBV5-6
size: NA

CDR3: CASSEGTSGSTADTQYF
DNA: TGCGCCAGCAGTGAGGGGACTAGCGGGAGTACCGCAGATACGCAGTATTTT
J: TRBJ2-3
D: TRBD2
V: TRBV10-2
size: NA

CDR3: CASSEASRGPDTQYF
DNA: TGTGCCAGCAGTGAAGCAAGCAGGGGACCAGATACGCAGTATTTT
J: TRBJ2-3
D: NA
V: TRBV2
size: NA

CDR3: CATSRGDMGGYEQYF
DNA: TGTGCCACCAGCAGGGGGGACATGGGGGGCTACGAGCAGTACTTC
J: TRBJ2-7
D: NA
V: TRBV15
size: NA

CDR3: CASSLGWSTDTQYF
DNA: TGCGCCAGCAGCTTGGGGTGGAGCACAGATACGCAGTATTTT
J: TRBJ2-3
D: NA
V: TRBV5-1
size: NA

CDR3: CASSLGGTNTEAFF
DNA: TGTGCCAGCAGTTTAGGGGGAACGAACACTGAAGCTTTCTTT
J: TRBJ1-1
D: NA
V: TRBV27
size: many

CDR3: CASSFGGTDTQYF
DNA: TGTGCCAGCAGCTTCGGGGGCACAGATACGCAGTATTTT
J: TRBJ2-3
D: NA
V: TRBV7-8
size: NA

CDR3: CASSSGIGYEQYF
DNA: TGTGCCAGCAGTTCAGGGATAGGGTACGAGCAGTACTTC
J: TRBJ2-7
D: NA
V: TRBV6-5
size: NA

CDR3: CASSNGASYNEQFF
DNA: TGTGCCAGCAGCAATGGGGCTAGCTACAATGAGCAGTTCTTC
J: TRBJ2-1
D: NA
V: TRBV5-6
size: NA

CDR3: CASKGQIYGYTF
DNA: TGTGCCAGCAAAGGACAGATCTATGGCTACACCTTC
J: TRBJ1-2
D: NA
V: TRBV6-5
size: NA

CDR3: CASSFGPDSIYEQYF
DNA: TGTGCCAGCAGCTTTGGGCCAGATTCAATCTACGAGCAGTACTTC
J: TRBJ2-7
D: NA
V: TRBV7-2
size: NA

CDR3: CASTTGAFF
DNA: TGTGCCAGTACAACGGGAGCTTTCTTT
J: TRBJ1-1
D: NA
V: TRBV6-1
size: once

CDR3: CASSELAGRYEQYF
DNA: TGTGCCAGCAGTGAGCTAGCGGGCCGGTACGAGCAGTACTTC
J: TRBJ2-7
D: TRBD2
V: TRBV6-1
size: NA

CDR3: CASSLGGTSGGETQYF
DNA: TGTGCCAGCAGCTTAGGGGGGACTAGCGGTGGAGAGACCCAGTACTTC
J: TRBJ2-5
D: TRBD2
V: TRBV7-9
size: NA

CDR3: CAISGISGGADTQYF
DNA: TGTGCCATCAGTGGTATTAGCGGGGGGGCAGATACGCAGTATTTT
J: TRBJ2-3
D: TRBD2
V: TRBV10-3
size: NA

CDR3: CASSLAKIRVNTEAFF
DNA: TGTGCCAGCAGTTTAGCGAAAATTCGGGTCAACACTGAAGCTTTCTTT
J: TRBJ1-1
D: NA
V: TRBV7-8
size: NA

CDR3: CAMGGAYEQYF
DNA: TGTGCCATGGGAGGAGCCTACGAGCAGTACTTC
J: TRBJ2-7
D: NA
V: TRBV10-3
size: NA

CDR3: CASSSVRGLAGLTQYF
DNA: TGTGCCAGCAGTTCCGTTCGGGGACTAGCGGGTTTAACGCAGTATTTT
J: TRBJ2-3
D: TRBD2
V: TRBV6-5
size: NA

CDR3: CASIPTERQRYWLYEQYF
DNA: TGTGCCAGCATCCCAACGGAACGACAGCGCTACTGGTTATACGAGCAGTACTTC
J: TRBJ2-7
D: NA
V: TRBV27
size: once

CDR3: CASSEDSLDYGYTF
DNA: TGTGCCAGCAGCGAGGACAGTCTCGACTATGGCTACACCTTC
J: TRBJ1-2
D: NA
V: TRBV5-4
size: NA

CDR3: CATSRGGGTNEKLFF
DNA: TGTGCCACCAGCAGAGGGGGGGGAACTAATGAAAAACTGTTTTTT
J: TRBJ1-4
D: NA
V: TRBV15
size: NA

CDR3: CASSQSRGFGEQYF
DNA: TGCGCCAGCAGTCAATCTAGGGGTTTCGGAGAGCAGTACTTC
J: TRBJ2-7
D: NA
V: TRBV23-1
size: few

CDR3: CASSAHSSGAQYF
DNA: TGTGCCAGCAGCGCCCACTCCAGCGGGGCGCAGTATTTT
J: TRBJ2-3
D: TRBD2
V: TRBV9
size: NA

CDR3: CASSEERSTYYGYTF
DNA: TGTGCCAGCAGTGAAGAGAGATCTACTTACTATGGCTACACCTTC
J: TRBJ1-2
D: NA
V: TRBV2
size: few

CDR3: CASSLGTAPNTEAFF
DNA: TGTGCCAGCAGCTTAGGGACAGCTCCGAACACTGAAGCTTTCTTT
J: TRBJ1-1
D: NA
V: TRBV7-2
size: NA

CDR3: CASSFGGSGAYNEQFF
DNA: TGTGCCAGCAGCTTTGGGGGTAGCGGGGCTTACAATGAGCAGTTCTTC
J: TRBJ2-1
D: TRBD2
V: TRBV11-1
size: NA

CDR3: CASSLVGSAGATWETQYF
DNA: TGTGCCAGCAGCTTAGTCGGGTCAGCGGGGGCTACCTGGGAGACCCAGTACTTC
J: TRBJ2-5
D: TRBD2
V: TRBV7-6
size: NA

CDR3: CASSLGTGGPYGYTF
DNA: TGCGCCAGCAGCTTGGGGACAGGGGGCCCCTATGGCTACACCTTC
J: TRBJ1-2
D: TRBD1
V: TRBV5-1
size: once

CDR3: CASSLEQGRTGELFF
DNA: TGCGCCAGCAGCTTGGAGCAGGGGCGGACCGGGGAGCTGTTTTTT
J: TRBJ2-2
D: NA
V: TRBV5-1
size: NA

CDR3: CASSLFGGESYEQYF
DNA: TGTGCCAGCAGCCTCTTTGGGGGTGAATCCTACGAGCAGTACTTC
J: TRBJ2-7
D: NA
V: TRBV7-2
size: NA

CDR3: CATSRGGFPSNTGELFF
DNA: TGTGCCACCAGCAGAGGGGGTTTTCCCTCGAACACCGGGGAGCTGTTTTTT
J: TRBJ2-2
D: NA
V: TRBV15
size: NA

CDR3: CASSLESGGYGYTF
DNA: TGCGCCAGCAGCTTGGAGTCTGGAGGCTATGGCTACACCTTC
J: TRBJ1-2
D: NA
V: TRBV5-1
size: NA

CDR3: CASSAGEVAPQHF
DNA: TGTGCCAGCAGTGCGGGGGAAGTCGCGCCCCAGCATTTT
J: TRBJ1-5
D: NA
V: TRBV6-1
size: NA

CDR3: CASSPGSYYGYTF
DNA: TGTGCCAGCAGCCCCGGGAGCTATTATGGCTACACCTTC
J: TRBJ1-2
D: NA
V: TRBV14
size: NA

CDR3: CASSLAGRGIANYGYTF
DNA: TGTGCCAGCAGCTTGGCCGGGAGGGGGATAGCTAACTATGGCTACACCTTC
J: TRBJ1-2
D: NA
V: TRBV5-4
size: few

CDR3: CASSAGMGTQYF
DNA: TGCGCCAGCAGCGCAGGGATGGGGACCCAGTACTTC
J: TRBJ2-5
D: NA
V: TRBV10-1
size: NA

CDR3: CASSPKGLSQSNEQFF
DNA: TGTGCCAGCAGCCCAAAAGGACTGAGCCAATCGAATGAGCAGTTCTTC
J: TRBJ2-1
D: NA
V: TRBV7-6
size: NA

CDR3: CASSLVGGIAKNIQYF
DNA: TGTGCCAGCAGCTTAGTTGGCGGAATAGCCAAAAACATTCAGTACTTC
J: TRBJ2-4
D: NA
V: TRBV11-2
size: NA

CDR3: CASSAGPGNQPQHF
DNA: TGTGCCAGCAGCGCCGGACCCGGCAATCAGCCCCAGCATTTT
J: TRBJ1-5
D: NA
V: TRBV7-2
size: NA

CDR3: CASSLNAGTSSYNEQFF
DNA: TGTGCCAGCAGCTTAAACGCGGGGACAAGCTCCTACAATGAGCAGTTCTTC
J: TRBJ2-1
D: NA
V: TRBV11-2
size: NA

CDR3: CSVGDRDQPQHF
DNA: TGCAGCGTTGGGGACAGGGATCAGCCCCAGCATTTT
J: TRBJ1-5
D: TRBD1
V: TRBV29-1
size: few

CDR3: CASDPSGSGEQYF
DNA: TGTGCCAGCGACCCCTCGGGATCGGGCGAGCAGTACTTC
J: TRBJ2-7
D: NA
V: TRBV9
size: NA

CDR3: CASSFRLAGAYNEQFF
DNA: TGTGCCAGCAGCTTCAGACTAGCGGGGGCCTACAATGAGCAGTTCTTC
J: TRBJ2-1
D: TRBD2
V: TRBV7-9
size: NA

CDR3: CAAKGVSSTDTQYF
DNA: TGTGCCGCAAAAGGGGTATCTAGCACAGATACGCAGTATTTT
J: TRBJ2-3
D: NA
V: TRBV6-6
size: NA

CDR3: CASSQVGGATGELFF
DNA: TGCGCCAGCAGCCAAGTAGGGGGGGCCACCGGGGAGCTGTTTTTT
J: TRBJ2-2
D: NA
V: TRBV4-3
size: few

CDR3: CASSLEYGKAYEQYF
DNA: TGCGCCAGCAGCTTAGAATACGGCAAAGCCTACGAGCAGTACTTC
J: TRBJ2-7
D: NA
V: TRBV5-1
size: once

CDR3: CASSQELSVPNIQYF
DNA: TGCGCCAGCAGCCAAGAGTTGAGCGTACCAAACATTCAGTACTTC
J: TRBJ2-4
D: NA
V: TRBV4-1
size: NA

CDR3: CSVEDRPGSGANVLTF
DNA: TGCAGCGTTGAAGATCGGCCAGGGTCCGGGGCCAACGTCCTGACTTTC
J: TRBJ2-6
D: NA
V: TRBV29-1
size: NA

CDR3: CASSFWTRATGELFF
DNA: TGTGCCAGCAGTTTTTGGACTAGGGCCACCGGGGAGCTGTTTTTT
J: TRBJ2-2
D: TRBD2
V: TRBV28
size: NA

CDR3: CASSFGGRSYEQYF
DNA: TGTGCCAGCAGTTTTGGGGGGCGATCCTACGAGCAGTACTTC
J: TRBJ2-7
D: NA
V: TRBV27
size: NA

CDR3: CASSLVTGDRETQYF
DNA: TGTGCCAGCAGTTTGGTGACAGGGGACCGGGAGACCCAGTACTTC
J: TRBJ2-5
D: TRBD1
V: TRBV28
size: NA

CDR3: CASSIPQGSQETQYF
DNA: TGTGCCAGTAGTATCCCACAGGGTTCCCAAGAGACCCAGTACTTC
J: TRBJ2-5
D: NA
V: TRBV19
size: NA